This T cell receptor beta chain comes out of a study of beta chain features in type 1 diabetes. What was sequenced were expressed TCRB transcripts, since all of the isolated RNA had been reverse transcribed. Sequencing was performed with immunoSEQ multiplex PCR; in TCRdb, only in-frame clones are kept and a portion is missing. The repertoire has fewer than 900,000 clones, about a sixth of them found once; the top ten carry 0.02% to 0.03%. CDR3 size: 15 residues. Germline lookup yields CDR1 SGDLS and CDR2 YYNGEE. V lost 3 bases and J lost 4, with 16 bases in between. Whole-study results and caveats: A possible short-template PCR bias applies equally to patients and controls. For patients, the naive, central memory and Treg TCRB repertoires appeared more alike than for healthy donors. Here, the possible influence of HLA type (on TCRB rearrangement) remained unresolved.

In regard to this clone: Antigen unknown.

The sample taken for sequencing was naive CD4+ T cells from blood. The gene calls are TRBV9 and TRBJ1-1; TRBD1 is a possible D gene (6 bases). This receptor was taken from a woman aged 18-29 years in good health. The CDR3 loop is CASSARPTGTTEAFF. In nucleotides, the CDR3 is TGTGCCAGCAGCGCACGACCAACAGGGACCACTGAAGCTTTCTTT.